This entry concerns a single TCR beta chain. Its antigen is undetermined. Assay: immunoSEQ multiplex PCR; the TCRdb copy retains only in-frame clones and omits some. The sample consists of about 90,000 clones, less than 95% of them appearing once. CDR3 length: 15 amino acids. V gave up 4 bases and J gave up 6 bases; unmatched junction bases: 12. Looked up from germline, CDR1 is SGDLS and CDR2 is YYNGEE. The sample is drawn from a study of PD-1 blockade in classical Hodgkin lymphoma. This sample's time point: cycle 4 day 1 (C4D1), after less than 7 weeks of nivolumab. The patients all showed relapse after autologous stem cell transplantation, while their brentuximab vedotin exposure varied. Whole-study results and caveats: Complete responders entered with baseline diversity on par with newly diagnosed patients, the results showed. While CD8+ TCR diversity did not rise significantly by C4D1, CD4+ TCR diversity did. Newly diagnosed patients were said to have less baseline TCR diversity than healthy donors did.

This receptor was obtained from a human donor with classical Hodgkin lymphoma. Sequences were derived from peripheral blood mononuclear cells (PBMCs), sampled before the fourth cycle of nivolumab. This rearrangement joins TRBV9 to TRBJ2-7; 8 bases are a match to TRBD2. The CDR3 reads CASSTRTSLISEQYF. The CDR3 DNA sequence: TGTGCCAGCAGCACCCGGACTAGCTTGATTTCCGAGCAGTACTTC.